This section outlines one TCR beta chain sequence together with its context. Antigen specificity is unknown. The template for TCR beta VDJ and CDR3 sequence profiling was genomic DNA. One entry per CDR3 protein, called by TCRdb with MiXCR from the reads. The repertoire has some 42,000 distinct CDR3 sequences, roughly 65% of them found once; the top ten carry roughly a quarter. Germline V lookup: CDR1 ENHRY, CDR2 SYGVKD. V was trimmed by 4 bases and J by 1 base, leaving 4 bases between them. The CDR3 runs to 13 residues. The data stem from a study of CD8+CD57+ T cells in acquired aplastic anemia. Study as a whole: The average for DNA from sorted CD4+ and CD8+ cells was 3.2 ug. Regarding the study as a whole: With respect to CD8+ Simpson's diversity, patients and controls did not differ significantly.

This chain uses TRBV10-3 with TRBJ2-2; unclear D gene. The sequenced material came from sorted CD4+, CD8+, or CD8+CD57+ T cells (not recorded which) from PBMCs. The receptor was derived from a human donor in good health, serving as a control. CDR3 sequence (DNA): TGTGCCATCAGTGGACAGAACACCGGGGAGCTGTTTTTT. Translation: CAISGQNTGELFF.